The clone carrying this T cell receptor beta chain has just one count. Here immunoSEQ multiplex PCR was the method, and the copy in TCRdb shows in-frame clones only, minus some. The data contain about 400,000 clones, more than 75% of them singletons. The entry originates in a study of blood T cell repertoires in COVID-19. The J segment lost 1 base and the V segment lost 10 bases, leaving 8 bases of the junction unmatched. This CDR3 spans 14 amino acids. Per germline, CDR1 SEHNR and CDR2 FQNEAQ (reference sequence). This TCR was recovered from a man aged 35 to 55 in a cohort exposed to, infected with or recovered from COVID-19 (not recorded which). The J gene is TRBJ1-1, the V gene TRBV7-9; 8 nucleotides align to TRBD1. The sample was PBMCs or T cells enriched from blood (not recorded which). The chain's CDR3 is CAISSGTGNTEAFF. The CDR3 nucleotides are TGTGCCATCTCCTCAGGGACAGGGAACACTGAAGCTTTCTTT.